A selection of T cell receptor beta chains follows, all from one sample in a study of identical twins. TCRdb re-called the 5' RACE reads through MiXCR, storing one row per CDR3 protein. The top ten clones hold approximately 0.52% of a sample with some 570,000 distinct CDR3 sequences, 20% to 25% of them seen once. These sequences were also reported in another study, on yellow fever vaccine responses in identical twins.

The sample taken for sequencing was CD4+ T cells sorted from blood. These receptors were obtained from a woman aged 18-29 years in good health. Both conserved end residues are part of each CDR3. A D gene is named only where the DNA matches it firmly. A clone size is listed for some rows: how often the clone was seen (once, few, many), or a class if it is expanded.

CDR3 protein: CSATSGTGGNTQYF; CDR3 DNA: TGCAGTGCCACATCCGGGACAGGGGGAAATACGCAGTATTTT; D gene: TRBD1; V gene: TRBV20-1; J gene: TRBJ2-3; clone size: -
CDR3 protein: CASSETSGSWRETQYF; CDR3 DNA: TGCGCCAGCAGTGAGACTAGCGGGAGCTGGCGAGAGACCCAGTACTTC; D gene: TRBD2; V gene: TRBV10-2; J gene: TRBJ2-5; clone size: few
CDR3 protein: CASSLNEGNEQFF; CDR3 DNA: TGTGCCAGCAGCTTAAACGAGGGCAATGAGCAGTTCTTC; D gene: -; V gene: TRBV7-3; J gene: TRBJ2-1; clone size: few
CDR3 protein: CASSQDMDLRKAKNIQYF; CDR3 DNA: TGTGCCAGCAGCCAAGACATGGACCTTCGGAAAGCCAAAAACATTCAGTACTTC; D gene: -; V gene: TRBV4-2; J gene: TRBJ2-4; clone size: -
CDR3 protein: CASSQLSAETQYF; CDR3 DNA: TGTGCCAGCAGCCAACTTAGCGCAGAGACCCAGTACTTC; D gene: -; V gene: TRBV3-1; J gene: TRBJ2-5; clone size: few
CDR3 protein: CAIGSGTGVYEQYF; CDR3 DNA: TGTGCCATCGGGAGCGGGACAGGGGTCTACGAGCAGTACTTC; D gene: TRBD1; V gene: TRBV10-3; J gene: TRBJ2-7; clone size: few
CDR3 protein: CASSLGSSGWETQYF; CDR3 DNA: TGTGCCAGCAGTTTAGGTAGCAGTGGTTGGGAGACCCAGTACTTC; D gene: -; V gene: TRBV28; J gene: TRBJ2-5; clone size: -
CDR3 protein: CASSPGWDQPQHF; CDR3 DNA: TGTGCCAGCAGTCCGGGGTGGGATCAGCCCCAGCATTTT; D gene: -; V gene: TRBV5-5; J gene: TRBJ1-5; clone size: -
CDR3 protein: CASSPSGTSGEQYF; CDR3 DNA: TGTGCCAGCAGCCCCAGTGGGACTAGCGGCGAGCAGTACTTC; D gene: TRBD2; V gene: TRBV3-1; J gene: TRBJ2-7; clone size: -
CDR3 protein: CSVILSPDGSDTQYF; CDR3 DNA: TGCAGCGTGATACTGTCCCCGGATGGTTCTGATACGCAGTATTTT; D gene: -; V gene: TRBV29-1; J gene: TRBJ2-3; clone size: -
CDR3 protein: CSARLTSAPTETQYF; CDR3 DNA: TGCAGTGCTAGGTTGACTAGCGCGCCTACAGAGACCCAGTACTTC; D gene: TRBD2; V gene: TRBV20-1; J gene: TRBJ2-5; clone size: -
CDR3 protein: CASSVSLSDTQYF; CDR3 DNA: TGTGCCAGCAGCGTAAGTTTATCAGATACGCAGTATTTT; D gene: -; V gene: TRBV9; J gene: TRBJ2-3; clone size: -
CDR3 protein: CASRVGRIDNEQFF; CDR3 DNA: TGTGCCAGCCGCGTTGGGCGCATTGACAATGAGCAGTTCTTC; D gene: -; V gene: TRBV2; J gene: TRBJ2-1; clone size: once
CDR3 protein: CASSEGRSSSTDTQYF; CDR3 DNA: TGTGCCAGCAGTGAAGGCAGGAGTTCTAGCACAGATACGCAGTATTTT; D gene: -; V gene: TRBV2; J gene: TRBJ2-3; clone size: -
CDR3 protein: CASGLAKAEGYTDTQYF; CDR3 DNA: TGTGCTAGTGGTTTGGCCAAGGCGGAGGGGTACACAGATACGCAGTATTTT; D gene: -; V gene: TRBV12-5; J gene: TRBJ2-3; clone size: -
CDR3 protein: CASSQDVGRVLAGGTYEQYF; CDR3 DNA: TGCGCCAGCAGCCAAGACGTAGGGAGGGTGTTAGCGGGAGGGACCTACGAGCAGTACTTC; D gene: TRBD2; V gene: TRBV4-1; J gene: TRBJ2-7; clone size: few
CDR3 protein: CASSESRQGNQPQHF; CDR3 DNA: TGTGCCAGCAGTGAATCGCGACAGGGCAATCAGCCCCAGCATTTT; D gene: -; V gene: TRBV6-1; J gene: TRBJ1-5; clone size: -
CDR3 protein: CASSPRDRGSNEQFF; CDR3 DNA: TGTGCCAGCAGCCCCCGGGACAGGGGATCCAATGAGCAGTTCTTC; D gene: TRBD1; V gene: TRBV7-9; J gene: TRBJ2-1; clone size: many
CDR3 protein: CASSAGGAYTGELFF; CDR3 DNA: TGTGCCAGCAGTGCGGGGGGGGCCTACACCGGGGAGCTGTTTTTT; D gene: TRBD2; V gene: TRBV2; J gene: TRBJ2-2; clone size: few
CDR3 protein: CSASGTGRELFF; CDR3 DNA: TGCAGTGCTTCCGGGACAGGGAGGGAGCTGTTTTTT; D gene: TRBD1; V gene: TRBV20-1; J gene: TRBJ2-2; clone size: many
CDR3 protein: CASSIIGSASGANVLTF; CDR3 DNA: TGTGCCAGTAGTATCATAGGATCCGCCTCTGGGGCCAACGTCCTGACTTTC; D gene: -; V gene: TRBV19; J gene: TRBJ2-6; clone size: -
CDR3 protein: CASSSRDRGTGELFF; CDR3 DNA: TGTGCCAGCAGCTCCAGGGACAGGGGCACCGGGGAGCTGTTTTTT; D gene: TRBD1; V gene: TRBV12-3/TRBV12-4; J gene: TRBJ2-2; clone size: -
CDR3 protein: CSATPGGPNEKLFF; CDR3 DNA: TGCAGTGCTACCCCAGGGGGCCCAAATGAAAAACTGTTTTTT; D gene: TRBD1; V gene: TRBV20-1; J gene: TRBJ1-4; clone size: -
CDR3 protein: CASSPHGTEAFF; CDR3 DNA: TGTGCCAGCAGCCCACACGGGACTGAAGCTTTCTTT; D gene: -; V gene: TRBV12-3/TRBV12-4; J gene: TRBJ1-1; clone size: few
CDR3 protein: CASRKAGTSGYNEQFF; CDR3 DNA: TGTGCCAGCAGAAAAGCCGGGACTAGCGGTTACAATGAGCAGTTCTTC; D gene: TRBD2; V gene: TRBV12-3/TRBV12-4; J gene: TRBJ2-1; clone size: -
CDR3 protein: CASRIGGQGLNTEAFF; CDR3 DNA: TGTGCCAGCAGGATAGGTGGACAGGGATTGAACACTGAAGCTTTCTTT; D gene: TRBD1; V gene: TRBV28; J gene: TRBJ1-1; clone size: -
CDR3 protein: CAISGDGTGERGEQYF; CDR3 DNA: TGTGCCATCAGTGGAGATGGGACAGGGGAAAGGGGCGAGCAGTACTTC; D gene: TRBD1; V gene: TRBV10-3; J gene: TRBJ2-7; clone size: few
CDR3 protein: CASSLATDTEAFF; CDR3 DNA: TGCGCCAGCAGCTTGGCCACAGACACTGAAGCTTTCTTT; D gene: -; V gene: TRBV5-1; J gene: TRBJ1-1; clone size: few
CDR3 protein: CASRKVRIGGDNEQFF; CDR3 DNA: TGTGCCAGCAGGAAAGTTCGGATAGGTGGGGACAATGAGCAGTTCTTC; D gene: -; V gene: TRBV2; J gene: TRBJ2-1; clone size: -
CDR3 protein: CSALSARTSQETQYF; CDR3 DNA: TGCAGTGCTCTAAGCGCTCGGACTAGTCAAGAGACCCAGTACTTC; D gene: TRBD2; V gene: TRBV20-1; J gene: TRBJ2-5; clone size: few
CDR3 protein: CASRTLTGLGQYF; CDR3 DNA: TGTGCCAGCAGGACGCTGACAGGGTTAGGGCAGTATTTT; D gene: TRBD1; V gene: TRBV6-1; J gene: TRBJ2-3; clone size: -
CDR3 protein: CASSQDRASGSFGNEQFF; CDR3 DNA: TGTGCCAGCAGCCAAGATCGAGCTAGCGGGAGTTTTGGGAATGAGCAGTTCTTC; D gene: TRBD2; V gene: TRBV14; J gene: TRBJ2-1; clone size: few
CDR3 protein: CASTIRGVAYNEQFF; CDR3 DNA: TGTGCCAGCACCATAAGGGGGGTAGCCTACAATGAGCAGTTCTTC; D gene: -; V gene: TRBV12-3/TRBV12-4; J gene: TRBJ2-1; clone size: -
CDR3 protein: CASSSQWQDTTMAYNEQFF; CDR3 DNA: TGTGCCAGCAGTTCCCAGTGGCAGGATACTACCATGGCATACAATGAGCAGTTCTTC; D gene: -; V gene: TRBV12-3/TRBV12-4; J gene: TRBJ2-1; clone size: -
CDR3 protein: CASSLFRDSTDTQYF; CDR3 DNA: TGTGCCAGCAGTTTATTTCGAGACAGCACAGATACGCAGTATTTT; D gene: -; V gene: TRBV27; J gene: TRBJ2-3; clone size: -
CDR3 protein: CASSFGGAISGELFF; CDR3 DNA: TGTGCCAGCAGTTTTGGAGGGGCGATTAGCGGGGAGCTGTTTTTT; D gene: -; V gene: TRBV12-3/TRBV12-4; J gene: TRBJ2-2; clone size: -
CDR3 protein: CASSQEGQGNTEAFF; CDR3 DNA: TGCGCCAGCAGCCAAGAAGGACAGGGGAACACTGAAGCTTTCTTT; D gene: TRBD1; V gene: TRBV4-1; J gene: TRBJ1-1; clone size: -
CDR3 protein: CASSLLAPPAGSTDTQYF; CDR3 DNA: TGTGCCAGCAGTCTCCTAGCCCCACCAGCGGGTAGCACAGATACGCAGTATTTT; D gene: -; V gene: TRBV2; J gene: TRBJ2-3; clone size: -
CDR3 protein: CATSRGSTEAFF; CDR3 DNA: TGTGCCACCAGCCGGGGTAGCACTGAAGCTTTCTTT; D gene: -; V gene: TRBV15; J gene: TRBJ1-1; clone size: -
CDR3 protein: CSARGLPTSRGEQYF; CDR3 DNA: TGCAGTGCTAGAGGACTCCCCACTAGCCGAGGCGAGCAGTACTTC; D gene: -; V gene: TRBV20-1; J gene: TRBJ2-7; clone size: few
CDR3 protein: CADREGTTGELFF; CDR3 DNA: TGTGCAGACAGGGAGGGTACCACCGGGGAGCTGTTTTTT; D gene: -; V gene: TRBV5-5; J gene: TRBJ2-2; clone size: few
CDR3 protein: CASSLLLWRGGLTDTQYF; CDR3 DNA: TGTGCCAGCAGCTTACTTTTGTGGCGGGGGGGCCTAACAGATACGCAGTATTTT; D gene: TRBD2; V gene: TRBV11-1; J gene: TRBJ2-3; clone size: -
CDR3 protein: CSAKSGSFDEQFF; CDR3 DNA: TGCAGTGCGAAGAGCGGGAGTTTTGATGAGCAGTTCTTC; D gene: TRBD2; V gene: TRBV20-1; J gene: TRBJ2-1; clone size: -
CDR3 protein: CASSSGLAGVDTQYF; CDR3 DNA: TGTGCCAGCAGCTCGGGACTAGCGGGAGTAGATACGCAGTATTTT; D gene: TRBD2; V gene: TRBV7-9; J gene: TRBJ2-3; clone size: -
CDR3 protein: CASSYTGAPNTGELFF; CDR3 DNA: TGTGCCAGCAGTTACACGGGGGCCCCAAACACCGGGGAGCTGTTTTTT; D gene: -; V gene: TRBV6-5; J gene: TRBJ2-2; clone size: -
CDR3 protein: CASSLFGPGETQYF; CDR3 DNA: TGTGCCAGCAGTTTATTTGGCCCGGGGGAGACCCAGTACTTC; D gene: -; V gene: TRBV28; J gene: TRBJ2-5; clone size: few
CDR3 protein: CATSRDPLAYNEQFF; CDR3 DNA: TGTGCCACCAGCAGAGATCCGCTAGCGTACAATGAGCAGTTCTTC; D gene: -; V gene: TRBV15; J gene: TRBJ2-1; clone size: few
CDR3 protein: CAISESSGGQYNEQFF; CDR3 DNA: TGTGCCATCAGTGAGAGTAGCGGGGGACAGTACAATGAGCAGTTCTTC; D gene: TRBD2; V gene: TRBV10-3; J gene: TRBJ2-1; clone size: -
CDR3 protein: CASSQETSASTDTQYF; CDR3 DNA: TGTGCCAGCAGCCAAGAAACTAGCGCTAGCACAGATACGCAGTATTTT; D gene: TRBD2; V gene: TRBV4-2; J gene: TRBJ2-3; clone size: -
CDR3 protein: CASSPGGLSSYNEQFF; CDR3 DNA: TGTGCCAGCAGCCCCGGGGGCCTGAGCTCCTACAATGAGCAGTTCTTC; D gene: -; V gene: TRBV3-1; J gene: TRBJ2-1; clone size: -
CDR3 protein: CASSPTFTGELFF; CDR3 DNA: TGTGCCAGCAGCCCGACGTTCACCGGGGAGCTGTTTTTT; D gene: -; V gene: TRBV6-1; J gene: TRBJ2-2; clone size: few
CDR3 protein: CASSQVGTTKRGENEQFF; CDR3 DNA: TGCGCCAGCAGCCAAGTGGGGACTACCAAAAGGGGTGAGAATGAGCAGTTCTTC; D gene: TRBD2; V gene: TRBV4-1; J gene: TRBJ2-1; clone size: -
CDR3 protein: CASSRGVVQYF; CDR3 DNA: TGTGCCAGCAGCCGGGGCGTGGTTCAGTACTTC; D gene: -; V gene: TRBV28; J gene: TRBJ2-4; clone size: -
CDR3 protein: CATSDFGEKGTDTQYF; CDR3 DNA: TGTGCCACCAGTGATTTTGGGGAGAAAGGCACAGATACGCAGTATTTT; D gene: -; V gene: TRBV24-1; J gene: TRBJ2-3; clone size: -
CDR3 protein: CSVKGAGETQYF; CDR3 DNA: TGCAGCGTCAAAGGGGCTGGAGAGACCCAGTACTTC; D gene: -; V gene: TRBV29-1; J gene: TRBJ2-5; clone size: -